The T cell receptor (beta chain) under discussion was sequenced for a study of identical twins. MiXCR was run by TCRdb on the 5' RACE reads, yielding one entry per CDR3 protein. The data hold more than 1.5 million distinct CDR3 sequences, with roughly 35% observed a single time. Remarks on this clonotype: The antigen remains unidentified. Relative to the germline gene, one junction end is altered; a read error may explain this.

Study-wide points: Some out-of-frame alpha sequences were shared by twins, and these showed excess low generation probability. Because invariant MAIT and iNKT cells could be present, zero-insertion analyses could be partly confounded. Fewer insertions were carried by abundant cord blood beta clonotypes, but none was seen in memory repertoires. The study drew conclusions from cross-sectional statistical analysis, not from following the same donors.

The sequence was obtained from a newborn girl in good health. What was sequenced was cord blood.

The DNA for the CDR3 is TGTGCCAGCAGTTACGCGCTAGCGGTCTTGAATTTT. Amino acid sequence: CASSYALAVLNF. The chain employs TRBV6-2 or TRBV6-3 and TRBJ2-3; 7 nucleotides align to TRBD2. CDR3 length: 12 amino acids. Germline loops: CDR1 MNHEY, CDR2 SVGEGT.